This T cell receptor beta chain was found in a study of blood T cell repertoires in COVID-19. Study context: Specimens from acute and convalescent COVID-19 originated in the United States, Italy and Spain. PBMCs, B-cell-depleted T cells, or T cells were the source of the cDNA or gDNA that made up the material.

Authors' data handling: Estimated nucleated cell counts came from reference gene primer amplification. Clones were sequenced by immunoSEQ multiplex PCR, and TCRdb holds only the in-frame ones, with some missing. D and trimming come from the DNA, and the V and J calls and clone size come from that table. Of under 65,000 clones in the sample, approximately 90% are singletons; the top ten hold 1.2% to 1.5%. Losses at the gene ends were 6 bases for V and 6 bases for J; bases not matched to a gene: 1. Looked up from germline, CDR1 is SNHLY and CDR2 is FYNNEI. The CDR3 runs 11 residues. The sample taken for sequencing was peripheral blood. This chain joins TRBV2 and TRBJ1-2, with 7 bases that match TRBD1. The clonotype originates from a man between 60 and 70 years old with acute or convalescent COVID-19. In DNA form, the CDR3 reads TGTGCCAGCAGAGGGGGCAATGGCTACACCTTC. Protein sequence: CASRGGNGYTF.